This T cell receptor (beta chain) was recovered during a study of shared clonotypes between healthy human individuals. From germline, CDR1 is SGHRS and CDR2 YFSETQ. CDR3 length equals 17 residues. J lost 5 bases, V lost 0 bases, and 13 bases had no gene match. Only in-frame clones appear in the TCRdb table, and some are missing; sequencing was by immunoSEQ multiplex PCR. Of a few million clones in the sample, approximately 93% were seen once. The clonotype comes from a man younger than 30 in good health. Some clones in this sample may be carry-over from other donors' samples. The specimen was naive CD4+ T cells from PBMCs. Described subset: CD45RA+ positively selected. The rearrangement links TRBV5-1 to TRBJ1-2; 7 bases align to TRBD1. The CDR3: CASSLAKPFGTDYGYTF. For the CDR3, the DNA is TGCGCCAGCAGCTTGGCCAAACCGTTCGGGACAGATTATGGCTACACCTTC.